One sample yielded the 3 T cell receptor beta chains listed below, sequenced in a study of CD8 T cells in ankylosing spondylitis. The study, taken as a whole, reports: About 8 highly homologous variants made up a TCR beta motif, and this motif appeared characteristic of ankylosing spondylitis blood.

These receptors lack a known antigen. TCRdb itself ran the 5' RACE reads through MiXCR, one entry per CDR3 protein. The sample contains a few hundred thousand distinct CDR3 sequences, around 7.6% of which appear only once. Material: blood, either unsorted or a sorted T cell fraction (not recorded which). The receptors stem from a male donor with ankylosing spondylitis.

The gene calls are TRBV20-1 and TRBJ2-6; D is ambiguous. Trimming stripped 1 base from V and 0 bases from J, with 7 bases between. The CDR3 consists of 15 residues. Germline V gene sequence: CDR1 DFQATT, CDR2 SNEGSKA (reference sequence). This CDR3 reads CSARVQASGANVLTF. The CDR3 DNA reads as TGCAGTGCTAGAGTTCAGGCCTCTGGGGCCAACGTCCTGACTTTC.

A remark on this clonotype: Just one base apart from a much larger clone, this may be a read error. The V gene is TRBV5-6, the J gene TRBJ2-3; D uncertain. The CDR3 is 12 residues long. Germline loops: CDR1 SGHDT, CDR2 YYEEEE. Trimming took off 2 bases at V and 11 bases at J, with 12 bases between the two ends. The CDR3 region is CASSFHARGQYF. In nucleotides, the CDR3 is TGTGCCAGCAGCTTCCATGCGAGAGGGCAGTATTTT.

At least ten counts were recorded for this clonotype. The rearrangement uses TRBV28 and TRBJ2-7, with D perhaps TRBD2 (6 bases). The CDR3 extends over 17 amino acids. The germline V gene encodes CDR1 MDHEN and CDR2 SYDVKM. V shed 5 bases and J shed 0 bases, with 20 bases lying between them. The CDR3 sequence is CASSLPGVGRTSYEQYF. In DNA form, the CDR3 reads TGTGCCAGCAGTCTACCTGGTGTTGGGAGGACCTCCTACGAGCAGTACTTC.